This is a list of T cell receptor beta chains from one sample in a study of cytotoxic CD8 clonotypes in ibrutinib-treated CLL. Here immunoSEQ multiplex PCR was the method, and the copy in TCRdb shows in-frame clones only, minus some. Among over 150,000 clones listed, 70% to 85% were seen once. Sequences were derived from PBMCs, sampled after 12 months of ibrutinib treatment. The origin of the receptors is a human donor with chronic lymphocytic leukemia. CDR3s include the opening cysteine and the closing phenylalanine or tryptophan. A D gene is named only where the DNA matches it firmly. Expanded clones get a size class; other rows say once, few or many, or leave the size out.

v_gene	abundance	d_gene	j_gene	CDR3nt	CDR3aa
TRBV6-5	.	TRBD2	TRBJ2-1	TGTGCCAGCAGTTACTCGACGGGAGGATCTTATGAGCAGTTCTTC	CASSYSTGGSYEQFF
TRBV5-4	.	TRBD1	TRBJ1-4	TGTGCCAGCAGCCAAAAGACAGGGGGAAATGAAAAACTGTTTTTT	CASSQKTGGNEKLFF
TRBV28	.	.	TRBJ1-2	TGTGCCAGCATTGCCGGGGTCGGGGTGGCCTATGGCTACACCTTC	CASIAGVGVAYGYTF
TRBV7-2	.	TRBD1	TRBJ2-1	TGTGCCAGCAGATCGGACAGGGGCTCCTACAATGAGCAGTTCTTC	CASRSDRGSYNEQFF
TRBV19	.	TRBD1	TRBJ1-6	TGTGCCAGTAGTTCCCAAACAGGGGACAGACCCCTCCACTTT	CASSSQTGDRPLHF
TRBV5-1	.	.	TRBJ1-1	TGCGCCAGCAGCTTGGAAGGCACTGAAGCTTTCTTT	CASSLEGTEAFF
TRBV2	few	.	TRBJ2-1	TGTGCCAGCAGGGGCGCTGCTGTAGAGCAGTTCTTC	CASRGAAVEQFF
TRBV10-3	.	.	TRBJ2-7	TGTGCCATCAGTGACTCCCCGCTCAGGCCGAGCTCCTACGAGCAGTACTTC	CAISDSPLRPSSYEQYF
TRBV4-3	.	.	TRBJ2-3	TGCGCCAGCAGCCAAGATCGGGGCACAGATACGCAGTATTTT	CASSQDRGTDTQYF
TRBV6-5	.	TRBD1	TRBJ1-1	TGTGCCAGCAATATTAAGGGGGCCTCTGAAGCTTTCTTT	CASNIKGASEAFF
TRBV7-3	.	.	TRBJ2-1	TGTGCCAGCAGCTCGAAGGGTTGGGAGGATGAGCAGTTCTTC	CASSSKGWEDEQFF
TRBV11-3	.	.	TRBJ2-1	TGTGCCAGCAGCTTTGGGGACTCCCCCGACAATGAGCAGTTCTTC	CASSFGDSPDNEQFF
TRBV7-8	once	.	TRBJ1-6	TGTGCCAGCAACTCCGTCGGGGGGGATAATTCACCCCTCCACTTT	CASNSVGGDNSPLHF
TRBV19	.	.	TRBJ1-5	TGTGCCAGTTCACGGGACTCCCCCAATCAGCCCCAGCATTTT	CASSRDSPNQPQHF
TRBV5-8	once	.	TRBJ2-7	TGTGCCAGCAGCTTGGCGGCCATCCGGGAGCAGTACTTC	CASSLAAIREQYF
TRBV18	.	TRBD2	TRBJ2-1	TGTGCCAGCTCACCACCAGGACTAGCGGGGGGCAATGAGCAGTTCTTC	CASSPPGLAGGNEQFF
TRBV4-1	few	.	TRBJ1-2	TGCGCCAGCAGCCAAGATCAGGGCTACACCTTC	CASSQDQGYTF
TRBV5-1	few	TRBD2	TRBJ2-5	TGCGCCAGCAGCTTGTACGGGACTAGCGGGGCGGGCCAGACCCAGTACTTC	CASSLYGTSGAGQTQYF
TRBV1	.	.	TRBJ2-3	TGCACCAGCAGCCAAGAGACCCGGACTAGCGAAAGCACAGATACGCAGTATTTT	CTSSQETRTSESTDTQYF
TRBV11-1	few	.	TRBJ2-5	TGTGCCAGCAGCTTAGAACAGGGTCAAGAGACCCAGTACTTC	CASSLEQGQETQYF
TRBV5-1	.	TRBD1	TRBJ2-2	TGCGCCAGCAGCGGGGGACAGGGTCGGACCGGGGAGCTGTTTTTT	CASSGGQGRTGELFF
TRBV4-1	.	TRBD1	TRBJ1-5	TGCGCCAGCAGCCCTCGATATCCCCCGACAGGGCAAAAGGAGCCCCAGCATTTT	CASSPRYPPTGQKEPQHF
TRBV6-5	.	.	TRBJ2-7	TGTGCCAGCTACAGCTTCCCAAAGCAGTACTTC	CASYSFPKQYF
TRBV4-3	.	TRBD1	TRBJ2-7	TGCGCCAGCAGCCGGGACAGGGACTACGAGCAGTACTTC	CASSRDRDYEQYF
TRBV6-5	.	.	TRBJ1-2	TGTGCCAGCAGTTACAAAGGGGCGAAGGCTTATGGCTACACCTTC	CASSYKGAKAYGYTF
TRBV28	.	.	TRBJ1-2	TGTGCCAGCAAGGGGTTCGGAGACAAGAAATTACATGGCTACACCTTC	CASKGFGDKKLHGYTF
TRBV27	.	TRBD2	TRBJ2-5	TGTGCCAGCAGTCCGCGGACTAGCGAGGAGACCCAGTACTTC	CASSPRTSEETQYF
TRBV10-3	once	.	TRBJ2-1	TGTGCCATCAGCACAGGGAGCTCCTACAATGAGCAGTTCTTC	CAISTGSSYNEQFF
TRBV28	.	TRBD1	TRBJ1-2	TGTGCCAGCAGTGGGGCAGGGGGAGGCTACACCTTC	CASSGAGGGYTF
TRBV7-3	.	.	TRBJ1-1	TGTGCCAGCAGCTTAGGTAACGGACCCGATGGGGCTTTCTTT	CASSLGNGPDGAFF
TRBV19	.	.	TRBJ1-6	TGTGCCAGTAGTATAGATCAATACGGTTCACCCCTCCACTTT	CASSIDQYGSPLHF
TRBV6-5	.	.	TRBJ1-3	TGTGCCAGCAGTTATAAGGCCTCAACGTCTGGAAACACCATATATTTT	CASSYKASTSGNTIYF
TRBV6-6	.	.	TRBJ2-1	TGTGCCAGCAGTCCGCGGGACTTATCTGGTGAGCAGTTCTTC	CASSPRDLSGEQFF
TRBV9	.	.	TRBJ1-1	TGTGCCAGCAGCGTATTCGGAGGGGGGGAAGCTTTCTTT	CASSVFGGGEAFF
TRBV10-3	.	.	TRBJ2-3	TGTGCCATCAGTGAGTCGAGCACAGATACGCAGTATTTT	CAISESSTDTQYF
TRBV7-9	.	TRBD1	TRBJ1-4	TGTGCCAGCAGCTTCGGCACAGGGGGGAATGAAAAGCTGTTTTTT	CASSFGTGGNEKLFF
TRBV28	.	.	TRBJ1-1	TGTGCCAGCAGTTTGACACTGAACACTGAAGCTTTCTTT	CASSLTLNTEAFF
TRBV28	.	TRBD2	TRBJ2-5	TGTGCCAGCAGCTTGGGACTAGCGGGAGAAGAGACCCAGTACTTC	CASSLGLAGEETQYF
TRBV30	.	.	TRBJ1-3	TGTGCCTCGTCAGGAAGCTCTGGAAACACCATATATTTT	CASSGSSGNTIYF
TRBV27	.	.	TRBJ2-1	TGTGCCAGCAGCTCGTGGGGATCCTACAATGAGCAGTTCTTC	CASSSWGSYNEQFF
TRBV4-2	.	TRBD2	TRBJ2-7	TGTGCCAGAAAAGGGACTAGTACCCACGAGCAGTACTTC	CARKGTSTHEQYF
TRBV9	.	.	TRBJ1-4	TGTGCCAGCAGCGTAGCAGAGCCCGGGGAAAAACTGTTTTTT	CASSVAEPGEKLFF
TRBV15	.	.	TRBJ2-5	TGTGCCACCAGCACCAGGTCTGTAGAGACCCAGTACTTC	CATSTRSVETQYF
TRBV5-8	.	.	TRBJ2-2	TGTGCCAGCAGCCGTAGGGCAGGGTCGAACACCGGGGAGCTGTTTTTT	CASSRRAGSNTGELFF
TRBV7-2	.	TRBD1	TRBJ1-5	TGTGCCAGCAGCCCAAACCGGGACAGAAATCAGCCCCAGCATTTT	CASSPNRDRNQPQHF
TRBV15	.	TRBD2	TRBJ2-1	TGTGCCACCAGCAGAGTCCTAGCGGGGAATGAGCAGTTCTTC	CATSRVLAGNEQFF
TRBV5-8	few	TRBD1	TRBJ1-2	TGTGCCAGCAGCTTGGGCCGGGCAGGGGGCACCTATGGCTACACCTTC	CASSLGRAGGTYGYTF
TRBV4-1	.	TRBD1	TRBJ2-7	TGCGCCAGCAGCCAGGGGACAGGGGATTCGTACGAGCAGTACTTC	CASSQGTGDSYEQYF
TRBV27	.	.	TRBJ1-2	TGTGCCAGCAGTGAGAGAGACTATGGCTACACCTTC	CASSERDYGYTF
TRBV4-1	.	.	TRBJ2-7	TGCGCCAGCAGCCAAGCAACAGATTCGTACGAGCAGTACTTC	CASSQATDSYEQYF
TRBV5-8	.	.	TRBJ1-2	TGTGCCAGCAGTGGCAGGGTGAACTATGGCTACACCTTC	CASSGRVNYGYTF
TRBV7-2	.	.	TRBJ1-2	TGCGCCAGCACCAAGACTTCGCGAGGGGATGGCTACACCTTC	CASTKTSRGDGYTF
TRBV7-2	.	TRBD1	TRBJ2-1	TGTGCCAGCAGCTTAGCCGGAGGACAGGTAGGACAGTTCTTC	CASSLAGGQVGQFF
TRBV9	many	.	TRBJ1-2	TGTGCCGGCTGGGGGCAGGGGAGGATTGGCTACACCTTC	CAGWGQGRIGYTF
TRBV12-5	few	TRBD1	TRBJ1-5	TGTGCTAGTGGTTTGGTACTCTTCGGACAGGGAAGCAATCAGCCCCAGCATTTT	CASGLVLFGQGSNQPQHF
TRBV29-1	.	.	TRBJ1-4	TGCAGCGTTGAAGCAGGGAATGAAAAACTGTTTTTT	CSVEAGNEKLFF
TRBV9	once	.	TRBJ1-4	TGTGCCAGCAGCGCCCCGGGAGGGAGGGGCACTCTTAATGAAAAACTGTTTTTT	CASSAPGGRGTLNEKLFF
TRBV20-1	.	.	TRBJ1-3	TGCAGTGCTCTAAGGGGAAACACCATATATTTT	CSALRGNTIYF